Listed here are 31 T cell receptor beta chains from one sample, sequenced in a study of neurological immune-mediated disorders. From the 5' RACE reads, TCRdb called clonotypes with MiXCR, one entry per CDR3 protein. The table shows about 65,000 distinct CDR3 sequences, with about 4% occurring only once. Sequencing used PBMCs. These receptors were taken from a man in his fifties or sixties with multiple sclerosis.

This clonotype occurred many times. V usage is TRBV7-9 and J usage is TRBJ2-6; D is perhaps TRBD1 or TRBD2 (5 bases each). Germline-derived CDR1 and CDR2 are SEHNR and FQNEAQ (reference sequence). Trimming took 6 bases from V and 0 from J, leaving 12 bases between them. The CDR3 totals 16 residues. The CDR3: CASRRGPSSGANVLTF. CDR3 sequence (DNA): TGTGCCAGCAGACGGGGACCGAGCTCTGGGGCCAACGTCCTGACTTTC.

This clonotype was recorded at least ten times. J is TRBJ1-4 and V is TRBV6-6, with TRBD1 as a possible D gene (6 bases). Germline V gives CDR1 MNHNY, CDR2 SVGAGI (reference sequence). This CDR3 contains 17 residues. V was pared by 0 bases and J by 8 bases, with 19 bases between. This CDR3 is CASSYSNRAGRLEKLFF. CDR3 DNA: TGTGCCAGCAGTTACTCGAACAGGGCCGGTCGTCTAGAAAAACTGTTTTTT.

This clonotype was picked up many times. The chain recombines TRBV5-1 with TRBJ2-5, with D perhaps being TRBD1 or TRBD2 (7 bases each). The CDR3 contains 14 residues. Per the germline V gene, CDR1 is SGHRS and CDR2 is YFSETQ. Trimming removed 3 bases from V and 5 bases from J, with 14 bases in between. This CDR3 is CASSWGGGGETQYF. Written as DNA, the CDR3 is TGCGCCAGCAGCTGGGGAGGGGGCGGCGAGACCCAGTACTTC.

The genes are TRBV5-1 and TRBJ2-1; TRBD2 agrees at 7 bases. V gave up 3 bases and J gave up 15 bases; unmatched junction bases: 6. From germline, CDR1 is SGHRS and CDR2 YFSETQ. CDR3 size: 11 residues. The CDR3 bases are TGCGCCAGCAGCTCACAGCGGGATAGGTTCTTC. Translation gives CASSSQRDRFF.

The table lists this clonotype with many counts. This chain joins TRBV7-9 and TRBJ1-2; unclear D gene. This CDR3 region has 13 residues. V lost 1 base, J lost 4 bases, and 7 bases lay in between. Per the germline V gene, CDR1 is SEHNR and CDR2 is FQNEAQ (reference sequence). The CDR3 region has the DNA TGTGCCAGCAGCTTAGTCGGAACCTATGGCTACACCTTC. It is translated as CASSLVGTYGYTF.

Concerning this clonotype: The germline gene is not matched at one end of the junction; a read error may be the cause. J is TRBJ1-3 and V is TRBV28; unclear D gene. Germline CDR1 reads MDHEN; CDR2 reads SYDVKM. CDR3 size: 15 residues. The CDR3 here is CASNVGLMTGKTMYF. The CDR3 DNA reads TGTGCCAGCAACGTAGGGCTGATGACTGGAAAAACCATGTATTTT.

There are many counts of this clonotype. The V gene is TRBV7-8, the J gene TRBJ1-5, with unresolved D. Per the germline V gene, CDR1 is SGHVS and CDR2 is FQNEAQ. V was pared by 3 bases and J by 7 bases, with 10 bases between. This CDR3 is built from 13 residues. This chain's CDR3 is CASSFRVWQPQHF. Here the CDR3 DNA reads TGTGCCAGCAGCTTTAGGGTCTGGCAGCCCCAGCATTTT.

This clonotype was picked up many times. V gene TRBV5-5 combines with J gene TRBJ1-1; D might be TRBD1 (5 bases). Germline V gene lookup returns CDR1 SGHKS and CDR2 YYEKEE (reference sequence). The CDR3 is 16 residues long. The V and J ends lost 0 bases and 1 base respectively, with 13 bases between them. CDR3 residues: CASSLETGRWNTEAFF. CDR3 bases: TGTGCCAGCAGCTTGGAAACGGGACGGTGGAACACTGAAGCTTTCTTT.

This clonotype was found many times. The gene calls are TRBV2 and TRBJ1-5; no clear D. The CDR3 spans 16 residues. Trimming pared 6 bases from V and 6 bases from J, leaving 21 bases between. Germline V gene data show CDR1 as SNHLY and CDR2 as FYNNEI. CDR3 nucleotide sequence: TGTGCCAGCAGAGGTTTCGGCGCGGGAGCGGGTCAGCCCCAGCATTTT. It specifies CASRGFGAGAGQPQHF.

The V gene is TRBV7-6, the J gene TRBJ2-7; TRBD2 aligns across 10 bases. CDR1 is SGHVS, CDR2 FNYEAQ, per germline. Trimming removed 2 bases from V and 0 bases from J; junction bases left unmatched: 1. This CDR3 has 15 amino acids. CDR3 coding DNA: TGTGCCAGCAGCTTATCTAGCGGGGGCTCCTACGAGCAGTACTTC. Its protein is CASSLSSGGSYEQYF.

This clonotype came up many times. The rearrangement links TRBV6-2 or TRBV6-3 to TRBJ2-1; D might be TRBD2 (5 bases). Germline V CDR1 and CDR2: MNHEY, SVGEGT. The germline V and J ends were trimmed by 7 bases and 6 bases, with 19 bases remaining between them. The CDR3 spans 15 residues. CDR3 sequence reads: CASNFDYLLFNEQFF. The CDR3 DNA reads TGTGCCAGCAACTTCGACTACCTATTATTCAATGAGCAGTTCTTC.

This clonotype was detected many times. The V call is TRBV5-1, the J call TRBJ2-2, with D perhaps TRBD1 (6 bases). The CDR3 runs to 15 residues. Germline loops: CDR1 SGHRS, CDR2 YFSETQ. Trimming cost V 6 bases and J 3 bases, with 15 bases left between them. CDR3 residues: CASTSRQVYTGELFF. The CDR3 DNA reads as TGCGCCAGCACCAGCCGACAGGTTTACACCGGGGAGCTGTTTTTT.

This clonotype was detected a few times. The chain joins TRBV6-1 to TRBJ2-3; 10 bases line up with TRBD1. Trimming cost V 6 bases and J 4 bases; bases outside gene matches: 1. From germline, CDR1 is MNHNS and CDR2 SASEGT. The CDR3 loop spans 13 amino acids. CDR3 region: CASRGTGADTQYF. CDR3 DNA sequence: TGTGCCAGCAGAGGGACAGGGGCAGATACGCAGTATTTT.

The CDR3 loop reads CSAIGQIADTQYF. The CDR3, as DNA: TGCAGTGCCATCGGACAGATAGCAGATACGCAGTATTTT. The rearrangement uses TRBV20-1 and TRBJ2-3; possible D gene TRBD1, 6 bases. The CDR3 sequence is 13 residues long. Germline CDR1 DFQATT, CDR2 SNEGSKA (reference sequence). V dropped 6 bases and J dropped 4 bases, with 14 bases sitting between them.

About this clonotype itself: Mismatch with germline at one junction end may stem from a read error. V gene TRBV4-1 combines with J gene TRBJ1-5, with D unresolved. Germline CDR1 reads MGHRA; CDR2 reads YSYEKL. The CDR3 loop spans 13 amino acids. CDR3 amino acids: CASSAPGNQPQNF. The CDR3 DNA is TGCGCCAGCAGCGCCCCGGGCAATCAGCCCCAGAATTTT.

This clonotype was detected ten times or more. This chain joins TRBV5-6 and TRBJ1-2, with no clear D. V gave up 3 bases and J gave up 2 bases, with 14 bases separating them. This CDR3 is built from 15 residues. Germline V gene sequence: CDR1 SGHDT, CDR2 YYEEEE. Here the CDR3 DNA reads TGTGCCAGCAGCTCCCCATCCGCGGGGAACTATGGCTACACCTTC. This encodes CASSSPSAGNYGYTF. The complete variable domain, with remaining parts taken from reference TRBV5-6 and TRBJ1-2, reads DAGVTQSPTHLIKTRGQQVTLRCSPKSGHDTVSWYQQALGQGPQFIFQYYEEEERQRGNFPDRFSGHQFPNYSSELNVNALLLGDSALYLCASSSPSAGNYGYTFGSGTRLTVV.

In this sample, this clonotype turned up many times. The chain combines TRBV12-3 or TRBV12-4 with TRBJ2-5, with 7 bases matching TRBD2. The CDR3 sequence is 14 residues long. V gave up 6 bases and J gave up 3 bases; unmatched junction bases: 7. The CDR3 region is CASSRLGGEETQYF. As DNA, the CDR3 is TGTGCCAGCAGCCGCCTGGGGGGGGAAGAGACCCAGTACTTC.

This clonotype was detected a few times. A much larger clone differs by one base, so this may be a read error. V usage is TRBV14 and J usage is TRBJ2-3; perhaps TRBD2 as D (6 bases). The CDR3 length is 14 residues. Germline lookup yields CDR1 SGHDN and CDR2 FVKESK. The germline V and J ends were trimmed by 4 bases and 5 bases, with 13 bases remaining between them. In nucleotides, the CDR3 is TGTGCCAGCAGCCCGACTAGAGTTCGAGATACGCAGTATTTT. This sequence encodes CASSPTRVRDTQYF.

With respect to this clonotype: At one boundary the junction diverges from the germline segment, which might be a read error. The genes are TRBV20-1 and TRBJ1-6; D not certain. The CDR3 is made up of 11 amino acids. Germline loops: CDR1 DFQATT, CDR2 SNEGSKA (reference sequence). This chain's CDR3 is CSAREGSPLNF. The CDR3 nucleotides read TGCAGTGCTAGAGAGGGTTCACCCCTCAACTTT.

This clonotype was recorded many times. The chain recombines TRBV5-1 with TRBJ2-7; D may be TRBD2 (6 bases). From germline, CDR1 is SGHRS and CDR2 YFSETQ. The CDR3 extends over 14 amino acids. The V gene lost 4 bases and the J gene lost 6 bases, with 17 bases spanning the gap. This CDR3 reads CASSPGVSGSEQYF. The CDR3 nucleotides are TGCGCCAGCAGCCCGGGAGTGTCAGGATCCGAGCAGTACTTC.

At least ten counts were recorded for this clonotype. This chain connects TRBV20-1 to TRBJ1-5, with D possibly TRBD1 on 5 matching bases. V was clipped by 8 bases and J by 7 bases, with 15 bases between them. This CDR3 has 12 amino acids. Germline lookup yields CDR1 DFQATT and CDR2 SNEGSKA (reference sequence). CDR3: CSSRVGDQPQHF. For the CDR3, the DNA is TGCAGTTCCAGGGTTGGGGACCAGCCCCAGCATTTT.

This clonotype has at least ten counts. The chain joins TRBV20-1 to TRBJ1-2; 10 nucleotides align to TRBD1. The CDR3 is 15 residues long. Unmatched junction bases numbered 10, after V lost 5 bases and J lost 4 bases. CDR1 is DFQATT, CDR2 SNEGSKA, per germline (reference sequence). CDR3 region: CSAGTGALAGYGYTF. DNA of the CDR3: TGCAGTGCTGGGACAGGGGCCCTTGCTGGCTATGGCTACACCTTC.

This clonotype appeared many times. The rearrangement joins TRBV3-1 to TRBJ1-1; 8 bases are shared with TRBD1. The CDR3 has 15 amino acids. V lost 4 bases, J lost 0 bases, and 4 bases stayed unmatched. Per the germline V gene, CDR1 is LGHDT and CDR2 is YNNKEL (reference sequence). CDR3 in amino acids: CASSPRDRMNTEAFF. In DNA form, the CDR3 reads TGTGCCAGCAGCCCGCGGGACAGGATGAACACTGAAGCTTTCTTT.

This clonotype showed up many times. The rearrangement links TRBV12-3 or TRBV12-4 to TRBJ2-3; D gene uncertain. This CDR3 has 15 amino acids. The V gene lost 7 bases and the J gene lost 5 bases, with 19 bases spanning the gap. DNA for the CDR3: TGTGCCAGCACCTTGGGTTGGGTCTTCAAAGATACGCAGTATTTT. Translation gives CASTLGWVFKDTQYF.

This clonotype was seen repeatedly, ten times or more. V usage is TRBV29-1 and J usage is TRBJ2-1, with a tentative D call TRBD1 (6 bases). There are 12 residues in the CDR3. The V end lost 5 bases, the J end lost 10 bases, and 15 bases lay between the germline ends. CDR1 SQVTM and CDR2 ANQGSEA come from the germline V gene. Written as DNA, the CDR3 is TGCAGCGTTACAGGGCTCTACATCGAGCAGTTCTTC. Translated, it gives CSVTGLYIEQFF.

This clonotype has at least ten counts. The chain has TRBV5-1 and TRBJ2-5; TRBD2 agrees at 10 bases. Unmatched junction bases numbered 5, after V lost 4 bases and J lost 2 bases. The CDR3 runs to 15 residues. Per germline, CDR1 SGHRS and CDR2 YFSETQ. CDR3 loop: CASSQTSGRQETQYF. CDR3 DNA sequence: TGCGCCAGCAGCCAGACTAGCGGGCGGCAAGAGACCCAGTACTTC.

CDR3 region: CASSQSTTNEKLFF. The CDR3 coding sequence is TGCGCCAGCAGTCAATCAACAACTAATGAAAAACTGTTTTTT. The chain combines TRBV5-1 with TRBJ1-4; D uncertain. The CDR3 consists of 14 residues. CDR1 is SGHRS and CDR2 is YFSETQ in the germline V gene. V lost 5 bases and J lost 0, with 8 bases in between. Full variable domain (outside the CDR3, taken from reference TRBV5-1 and TRBJ1-4): KAGVTQTPRYLIKTRGQQVTLSCSPISGHRSVSWYQQTPGQGLQFLFEYFSETQRNKGNFPGRFSGRQFSNSRSEMNVSTLELGDSALYLCASSQSTTNEKLFFGSGTQLSVL.

This clonotype was recorded a few times. This rearrangement joins TRBV5-1 to TRBJ2-1; either TRBD1 or TRBD2 may fit D (5 bases each). The germline V gene encodes CDR1 SGHRS and CDR2 YFSETQ. The V gene lost 4 bases and the J gene lost 3 bases, with 17 bases spanning the gap. The length of the CDR3 is 16 residues. CDR3 in DNA: TGCGCCAGCAGCCCCGGGACCTTCCTCTACTACAATGAGCAGTTCTTC. It translates to CASSPGTFLYYNEQFF.

This clonotype was seen at least ten times. The rearrangement uses TRBV5-1 and TRBJ2-1, with TRBD2 matching over 12 bases. V dropped 0 bases and J dropped 0; count of bases not matched to a gene: 7. Germline V gene lookup returns CDR1 SGHRS and CDR2 YFSETQ. The CDR3 has 19 residues. The CDR3 bases are TGCGCCAGCAGCTTGGGACTAGCGGGGGCCCTGCTCTCCTACAATGAGCAGTTCTTC. It is translated as CASSLGLAGALLSYNEQFF.

The sample holds many counts of this clonotype. The chain carries TRBV29-1 and TRBJ1-2, with D possibly being TRBD1 (6 bases). The CDR3 contains 14 residues. Germline CDR1 reads SQVTM; CDR2 reads ANQGSEA. Trimming shortened V by 7 bases and J by 8 bases, and 23 bases separated the two germline ends. As DNA, the CDR3 is TGCAGCGCTGGGGCCGTGGGGGGGCGAGGAGGCTACACCTTC. Translation gives CSAGAVGGRGGYTF.

The table lists this clonotype with many counts. CDR3 coding DNA: TGCAGTGCTAGATCAGGGGGCGCTGTTTACGAGCAGTACTTC. As protein: CSARSGGAVYEQYF. The chain combines TRBV20-1 with TRBJ2-7; 8 bases match TRBD1. The CDR3 spans 14 residues. Germline values: CDR1 DFQATT, CDR2 SNEGSKA (reference sequence). V lost 2 bases to trimming and J lost 4 bases; unmatched junction nucleotides: 7.